Below, 16 T cell receptor gamma chains from the same sample are listed, as sequenced in a study of gamma delta lymphoproliferative disorders and STAT genes. TCRdb re-identified clones in the multiplex PCR reads via CATT. The repertoire has 4,000 to 5,000 gamma-chain clones, approximately 7.9% of them found once; the top ten carry around 3.1%. PBMCs from patients and controls supplied the genomic DNA for sequencing. The specimen sequenced was blood. All receptors come from a human donor in good health.

By share, this clone counts as large (0.1 to 1%). The rearrangement joins TRGV4 to TRGJ1 or TRGJ2. TCRdb supplies no J gene; here it was assigned by aligning the nucleotide sequence to germline. The CDR3 sequence is 14 residues long. The trim removed 4 bases at V and 2 bases at J, leaving 8 bases unmatched. Germline V gene data show CDR1 as EGSTGY and CDR2 as YDSYTSSV. CDR3 DNA sequence: TGTGCCACCTGGGAACCGTGCCATTATTATAAGAAACTCTTT. Translation gives CATWEPCHYYKKLF.

This clone is categorized as medium-sized. It is unclear where the CDR3 begins or ends on the DNA, so no DNA is shown, and the CDR3 is as TCRdb lists it. For the V gene the call is TRGV11; the J gene has no call. TRGV11 is an ORF, with its function uncertain. The CDR3 extends over 18 residues, inclusive of both ends. CDR3: CTTVPAGLGTFTGWFKIF.

This clone is labeled medium-sized. This chain uses TRGV9 with TRGJP2. Germline matching of the DNA provided the J gene here, since TCRdb leaves it blank. The trim removed 2 bases at V and 2 bases at J, leaving 2 bases unmatched. The germline V gene encodes CDR1 GITISATS and CDR2 ISYDGTV (reference sequence). CDR3 length: 14 residues. The CDR3 loop reads CALWEASSDWIKTF. Written as DNA, the CDR3 is TGTGCCTTGTGGGAGGCGAGTAGTGATTGGATCAAGACGTTT.

This clone is medium-sized (0.01 to 0.1%) by share. This chain links TRGV10 with TRGJP1. No J gene is reported in TCRdb; it was inferred here by comparing the DNA with germline. TRGV10 has ORF status, its function being uncertain. Trimming at V came to 8 bases and at J to 1 base, leaving 5 bases not matched to a gene. This CDR3 region has 14 residues. The CDR3 region is CAAWDLTTGWFKIF. In nucleotides, the CDR3 is TGTGCTGCGTGGGATCTTACCACTGGTTGGTTCAAGATATTT.

This clone was detected only once. The V and J genes are TRGV1 and TRGJP1. Here the J gene was assigned by germline matching of the DNA, as TCRdb has none. TRGV1 is an ORF, with its function uncertain. V shed 0 bases and J 4 bases; nucleotides not matched to a gene: 14. CDR3 length: 18 residues. The CDR3 sequence: CATWDRQGHLLTGWFKIF. DNA of the CDR3: TGTGCCACCTGGGACAGGCAGGGCCATCTCCTCACTGGTTGGTTCAAGATATTT.

By sample share, this clone is medium-sized. This chain's CDR3 is CATWDRLFIYYKKLF. The CDR3 DNA reads TGTGCCACCTGGGACAGGCTCTTTATTTATTATAAGAAACTCTTT. The rearrangement joins TRGV3 to TRGJ1 or TRGJ2. Here the J gene was assigned by germline matching of the DNA, as TCRdb has none. The germline gives CDR1 VTNTFY, CDR2 YDVSTARD (reference sequence). The V gene end was trimmed by 0 bases and the J gene end by 3 bases; junction bases not matched to a gene: 8. The CDR3 is made up of 15 amino acids.

In its sample, this clone ranks as medium-sized. The chain uses TRGV8 and TRGJ1 or TRGJ2. No J gene was available from TCRdb, and it was assigned here by a germline match of the DNA. Unmatched junction bases numbered 10, after V lost 0 bases and J lost 5 bases. Germline V CDR1 and CDR2: VENAVY, YDSYNSRV. This CDR3 has 15 residues. CDR3 sequence: CATWDRIFVDYKKLF. CDR3 coding DNA: TGTGCCACCTGGGATAGGATATTCGTCGATTATAAGAAACTCTTT.

This clone is labeled medium-sized. This specimen includes other DNA sequences encoding the same CDR3. This chain links TRGV10 with TRGJ1 or TRGJ2. In the absence of a J gene in TCRdb, the DNA was matched to germline to assign it here. TRGV10 is an ORF; its function is uncertain. Unmatched junction bases numbered 5, after V lost 8 bases and J lost 3 bases. This CDR3 has 12 residues. The CDR3 region is CAAWGPYYKKLF. CDR3 DNA sequence: TGTGCTGCGTGGGGACCTTATTATAAGAAACTCTTT.

The chain carries TRGV4 and TRGJP1. The J gene, absent from TCRdb, was called here by matching the DNA to germline. Germline trimming cut 9 bases from V and 8 bases from J; bases unmatched to any gene: 3. CDR3 length: 10 residues. CDR1 is EGSTGY and CDR2 is YDSYTSSV in the germline V gene. CDR3 loop: CATGGWFKIF. The CDR3 bases are TGTGCCACCGGAGGTTGGTTCAAGATATTT.

The genes are TRGV3 and TRGJ1 or TRGJ2. As TCRdb names no J gene, one was assigned here on the basis of a DNA match to germline. Germline CDR1 VTNTFY, CDR2 YDVSTARD (reference sequence). Losses at the gene ends were 0 bases for V and 11 bases for J; bases not matched to a gene: 1. The CDR3 length is 10 residues. Here the CDR3 reads CATWDRQKLF. CDR3 nucleotides: TGTGCCACCTGGGACAGGCAGAAACTCTTT.

On this clone itself: TCRdb has a much larger clone's protein, which differs at residue 6 from the translation of this DNA, likely because of a read error; what is shown is the protein translated from the DNA. The rearrangement joins TRGV2 to TRGJ1 or TRGJ2. The J gene comes from matching the DNA to germline here; TCRdb lacks it. The germline V gene has CDR1 EGSNGY and CDR2 YDSYNSKV. After removal of 0 bases from V and 3 bases from J, the junction contained 5 bases not matched to a gene. CDR3 size: 14 residues. The DNA of the CDR3 is TGTGCCACCTGGGACGGGCGAGGTTATTATAAGAAACTCTTT. It translates to CATWDGRGYYKKLF.

This clone is medium-sized by share. Other DNA sequences in this specimen translate into the identical CDR3. This chain connects TRGV4 to TRGJ1 or TRGJ2. TCRdb offers no J gene call, so here the DNA was matched to germline to obtain one. Germline V gene data show CDR1 as EGSTGY and CDR2 as YDSYTSSV. V dropped 1 base and J dropped 4; count of bases not matched to a gene: 1. This CDR3 region has 12 residues. The CDR3 loop is CATWDGYYKKLF. As DNA, the CDR3 is TGTGCCACCTGGGATGGATATTATAAGAAACTCTTT.

The gene calls are TRGV4 and TRGJ1 or TRGJ2. The J gene, missing from TCRdb, was assigned here through DNA to germline matching. This CDR3 spans 13 amino acids. Germline values: CDR1 EGSTGY, CDR2 YDSYTSSV. J lost 7 bases, V lost 12 bases, and 18 bases had no gene match. The CDR3, as DNA: TGTGCCCTGGGACGGCCCCTAGGGTATAAGAAACTCTTT. Translated, it gives CALGRPLGYKKLF.

This clone showed up many times. The rearrangement joins TRGV9 to TRGJ1 or TRGJ2. Matching the DNA to germline supplied the J gene, which TCRdb does not give. CDR3 size: 12 residues. The germline gives CDR1 GITISATS, CDR2 ISYDGTV (reference sequence). The V segment lost 3 bases and the J segment 4 bases; nucleotides outside the gene matches: 3. DNA of the CDR3: TGTGCCTTGTGGGAGTTATATTATAAGAAACTCTTT. Its translation: CALWELYYKKLF.

This clone was detected a few times. TCRdb attributes to this sequence the protein of a much larger clone, which differs from the DNA translation at residue 4; a read error is likely, and the protein displayed is translated from the DNA. The rearrangement links TRGV10 to TRGJ1 or TRGJ2. TCRdb lists no J gene, so it was determined here by aligning the DNA to germline. TRGV10 is an open reading frame whose function is uncertain. Trimming cost V 11 bases and J 2 bases; bases outside gene matches: 4. This CDR3 has 11 residues. The CDR3 nucleotides are TGTGCTGCGCGGGATTATTATAAGAAACTCTTT. Its translation is CAARDYYKKLF.

This clone is labeled as medium-sized. The rearrangement joins TRGV2 to TRGJ1 or TRGJ2. As TCRdb names no J gene, one was assigned here on the basis of a DNA match to germline. The germline gives CDR1 EGSNGY, CDR2 YDSYNSKV. The CDR3 loop spans 17 amino acids. Losses at the gene ends were 0 bases for V and 7 bases for J; bases not matched to a gene: 18. CDR3 residues: CATWDGQEMVLRYKKLF. The CDR3 DNA sequence: TGTGCCACCTGGGACGGGCAGGAAATGGTTTTAAGATATAAGAAACTCTTT.